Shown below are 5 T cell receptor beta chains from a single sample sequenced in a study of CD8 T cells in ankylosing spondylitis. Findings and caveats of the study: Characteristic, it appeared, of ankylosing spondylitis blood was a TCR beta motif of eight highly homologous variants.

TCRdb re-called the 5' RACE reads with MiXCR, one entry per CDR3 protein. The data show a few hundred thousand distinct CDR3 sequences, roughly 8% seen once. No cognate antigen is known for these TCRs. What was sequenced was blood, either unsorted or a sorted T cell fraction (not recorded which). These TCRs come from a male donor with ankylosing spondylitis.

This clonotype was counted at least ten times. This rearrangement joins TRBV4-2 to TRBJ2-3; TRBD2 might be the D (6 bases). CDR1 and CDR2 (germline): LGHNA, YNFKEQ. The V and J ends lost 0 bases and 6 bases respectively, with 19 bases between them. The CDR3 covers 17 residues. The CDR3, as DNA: TGTGCCAGCAGCCAAGACCACCGGGACGCACGGGAGGATACGCAGTATTTT. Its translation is CASSQDHRDAREDTQYF.

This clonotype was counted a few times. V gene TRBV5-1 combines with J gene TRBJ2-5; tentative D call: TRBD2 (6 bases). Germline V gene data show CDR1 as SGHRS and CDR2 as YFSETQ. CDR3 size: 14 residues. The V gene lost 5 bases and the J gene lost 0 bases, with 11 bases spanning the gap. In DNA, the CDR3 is TGCGCCAGCAGTTTTTCTAGCGACCAAGAGACCCAGTACTTC. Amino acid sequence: CASSFSSDQETQYF. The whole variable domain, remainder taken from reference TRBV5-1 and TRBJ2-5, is KAGVTQTPRYLIKTRGQQVTLSCSPISGHRSVSWYQQTPGQGLQFLFEYFSETQRNKGNFPGRFSGRQFSNSRSEMNVSTLELGDSALYLCASSFSSDQETQYFGPGTRLLVL.

This chain's CDR3 is CASSSSAGSRHGYTF. The CDR3 coding sequence is TGTGCCAGCAGCTCCTCCGCAGGATCCAGACATGGCTACACCTTC. This sequence joins TRBV5-5 and TRBJ1-2; D gene ambiguous. The CDR3 loop spans 15 amino acids. Germline V gene sequence: CDR1 SGHKS, CDR2 YYEKEE (reference sequence). V shed 3 bases and J shed 6 bases, with 18 bases lying between them.

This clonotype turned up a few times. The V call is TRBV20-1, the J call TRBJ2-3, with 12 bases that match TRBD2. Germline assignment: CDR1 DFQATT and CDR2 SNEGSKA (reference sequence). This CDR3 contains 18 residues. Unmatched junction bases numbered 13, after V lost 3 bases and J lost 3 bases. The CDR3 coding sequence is TGCAGTGCTAGCAACCTAGGACTAGCGGGACCGAGGACAGATACGCAGTATTTT. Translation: CSASNLGLAGPRTDTQYF.

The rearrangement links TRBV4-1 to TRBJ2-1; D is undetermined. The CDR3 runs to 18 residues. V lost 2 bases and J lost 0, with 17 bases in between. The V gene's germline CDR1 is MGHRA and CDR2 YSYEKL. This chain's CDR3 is CASSQSEMRLNSYNEQFF. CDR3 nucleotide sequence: TGCGCCAGCAGCCAATCTGAGATGCGGCTGAACTCCTACAATGAGCAGTTCTTC.